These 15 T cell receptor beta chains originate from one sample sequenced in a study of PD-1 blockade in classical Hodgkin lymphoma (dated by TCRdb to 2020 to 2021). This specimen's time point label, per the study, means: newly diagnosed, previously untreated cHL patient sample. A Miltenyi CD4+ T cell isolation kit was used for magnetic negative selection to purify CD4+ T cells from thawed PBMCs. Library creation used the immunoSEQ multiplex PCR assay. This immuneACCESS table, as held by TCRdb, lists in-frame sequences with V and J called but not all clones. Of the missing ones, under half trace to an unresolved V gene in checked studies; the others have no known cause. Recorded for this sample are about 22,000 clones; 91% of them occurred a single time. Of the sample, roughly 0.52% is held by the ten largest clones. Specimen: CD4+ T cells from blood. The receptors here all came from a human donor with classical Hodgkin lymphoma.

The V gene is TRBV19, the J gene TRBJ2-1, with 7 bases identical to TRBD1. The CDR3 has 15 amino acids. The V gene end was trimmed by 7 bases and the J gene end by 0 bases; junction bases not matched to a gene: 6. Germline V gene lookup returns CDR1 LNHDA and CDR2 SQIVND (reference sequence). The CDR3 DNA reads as TGTGCCAGTATTCCGGGACAGAGCTCCTACAATGAGCAGTTCTTC. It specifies CASIPGQSSYNEQFF.

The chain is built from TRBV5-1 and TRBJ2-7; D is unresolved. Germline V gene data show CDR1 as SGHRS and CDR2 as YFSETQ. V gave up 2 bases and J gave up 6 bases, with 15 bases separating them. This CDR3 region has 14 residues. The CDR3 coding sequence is TGCGCCAGCAGCTTAGACACGAGGACCGCCGAGCAGTACTTC. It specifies CASSLDTRTAEQYF. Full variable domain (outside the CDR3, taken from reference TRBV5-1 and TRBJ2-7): KAGVTQTPRYLIKTRGQQVTLSCSPISGHRSVSWYQQTPGQGLQFLFEYFSETQRNKGNFPGRFSGRQFSNSRSEMNVSTLELGDSALYLCASSLDTRTAEQYFGPGTRLTVT.

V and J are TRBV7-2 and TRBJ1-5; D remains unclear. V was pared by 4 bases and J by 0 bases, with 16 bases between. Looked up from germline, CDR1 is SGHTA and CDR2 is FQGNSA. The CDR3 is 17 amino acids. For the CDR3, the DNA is TGTGCCAGCAGCTATTATGCATGGTCTGATAGCAATCAGCCCCAGCATTTT. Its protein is CASSYYAWSDSNQPQHF.

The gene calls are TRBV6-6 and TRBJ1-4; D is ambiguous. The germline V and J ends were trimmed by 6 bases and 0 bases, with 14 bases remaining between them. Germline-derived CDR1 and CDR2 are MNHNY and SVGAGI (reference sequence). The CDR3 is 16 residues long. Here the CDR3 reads CASRSSSGPTNEKLFF. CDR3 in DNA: TGTGCCAGCAGATCCTCCTCCGGGCCAACTAATGAAAAACTGTTTTTT.

The CDR3 DNA follows: TGTGCCAGCAGTGAATTCGAGCGGCAGAGCTCCTACAATGAGCAGTTCTTC. Translated, it gives CASSEFERQSSYNEQFF. The J gene is TRBJ2-1, the V gene TRBV25-1; D perhaps matches TRBD2 (5 bases). V shed 1 base and J shed 0 bases, with 13 bases lying between them. Looked up from germline, CDR1 is MGHDK and CDR2 is SYGVNS. This CDR3 is built from 17 residues. Filled out from reference TRBV25-1 and TRBJ2-1, the complete variable domain reads EADIYQTPRYLVIGTGKKITLECSQTMGHDKMYWYQQDPGMELHLIHYSYGVNSTEKGDLSSESTVSRIRTEHFPLTLESARPSHTSQYLCASSEFERQSSYNEQFFGPGTRLTVL.

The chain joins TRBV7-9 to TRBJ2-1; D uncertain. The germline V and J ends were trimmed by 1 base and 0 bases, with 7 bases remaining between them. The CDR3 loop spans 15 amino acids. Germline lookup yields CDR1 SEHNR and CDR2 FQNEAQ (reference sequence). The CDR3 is CASSLVWSSYNEQFF. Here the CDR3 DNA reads TGTGCCAGCAGCTTAGTATGGAGCTCCTACAATGAGCAGTTCTTC.

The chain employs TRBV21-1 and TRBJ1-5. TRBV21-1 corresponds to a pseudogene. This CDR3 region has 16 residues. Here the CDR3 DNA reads TGTGCCAGCAGCAAAGAGCGGGAAAACCACTCGCAGCCCCAGCATTTT. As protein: CASSKERENHSQPQHF.

The CDR3 sequence: CASSFAGARAFF. The CDR3 DNA is TGTGCCAGCAGCTTCGCGGGGGCTCGAGCTTTCTTT. The chain couples TRBV11-2 to TRBJ1-1, with a tentative D call TRBD1 (6 bases). Trimming stripped 3 bases from V and 10 bases from J, with 12 bases between. The CDR3 totals 12 residues. CDR1 is SGHAT and CDR2 is FQNNGV in the germline V gene.

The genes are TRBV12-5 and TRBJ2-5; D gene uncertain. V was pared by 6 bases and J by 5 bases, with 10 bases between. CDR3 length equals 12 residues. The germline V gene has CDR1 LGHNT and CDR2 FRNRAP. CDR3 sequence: CASGARRETQYF. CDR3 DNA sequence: TGTGCTAGTGGGGCACGCAGGGAGACCCAGTACTTC.

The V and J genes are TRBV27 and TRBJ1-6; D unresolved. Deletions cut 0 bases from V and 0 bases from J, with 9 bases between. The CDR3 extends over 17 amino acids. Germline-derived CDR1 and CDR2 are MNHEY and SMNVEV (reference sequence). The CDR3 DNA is TGTGCCAGCAGTTTATCACAGCTAAGCTCCTATAATTCACCCCTCCACTTT. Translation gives CASSLSQLSSYNSPLHF.

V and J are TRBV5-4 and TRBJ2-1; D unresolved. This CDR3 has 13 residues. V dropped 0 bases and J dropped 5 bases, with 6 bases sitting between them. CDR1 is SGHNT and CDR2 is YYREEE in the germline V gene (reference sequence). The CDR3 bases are TGTGCCAGCAGCTTGGGGATGAACAATGAGCAGTTCTTC. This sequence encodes CASSLGMNNEQFF.

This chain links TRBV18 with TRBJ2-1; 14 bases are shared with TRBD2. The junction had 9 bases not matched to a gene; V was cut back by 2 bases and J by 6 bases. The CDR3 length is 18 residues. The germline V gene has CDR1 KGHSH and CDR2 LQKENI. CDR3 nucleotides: TGTGCCAGCTCACCATTGACTAGCGGGGGGGGGTTCCCCAATGAGCAGTTCTTC. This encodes CASSPLTSGGGFPNEQFF.

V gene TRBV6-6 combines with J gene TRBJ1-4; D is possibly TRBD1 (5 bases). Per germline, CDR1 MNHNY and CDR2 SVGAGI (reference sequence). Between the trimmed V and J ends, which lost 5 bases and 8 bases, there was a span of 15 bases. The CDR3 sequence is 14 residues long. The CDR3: CASSIMGGREKLFF. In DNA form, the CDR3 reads TGTGCCAGCAGTATCATGGGGGGGAGGGAAAAACTGTTTTTT.

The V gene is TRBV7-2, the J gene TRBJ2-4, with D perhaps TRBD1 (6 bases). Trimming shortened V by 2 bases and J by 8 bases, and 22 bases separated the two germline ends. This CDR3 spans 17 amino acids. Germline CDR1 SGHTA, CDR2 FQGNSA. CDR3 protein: CASSLKEIWGLKDIQYF. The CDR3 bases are TGTGCCAGCAGCTTAAAGGAGATCTGGGGGCTGAAAGACATTCAGTACTTC. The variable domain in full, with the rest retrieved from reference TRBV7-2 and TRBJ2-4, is GAGVSQSPSNKVTEKGKDVELRCDPISGHTALYWYRQSLGQGLEFLIYFQGNSAPDKSGLPSDRFSAERTGGSVSTLTIQRTQQEDSAVYLCASSLKEIWGLKDIQYFGAGTRLSVL.

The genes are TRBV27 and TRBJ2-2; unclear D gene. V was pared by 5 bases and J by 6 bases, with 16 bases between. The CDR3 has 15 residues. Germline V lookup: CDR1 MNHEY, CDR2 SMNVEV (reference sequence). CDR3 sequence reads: CASSPRHLSAGELFF. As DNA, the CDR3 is TGTGCCAGCAGTCCAAGACACCTTTCCGCCGGGGAGCTGTTTTTT.